The TCR beta chain described here comes from a study of CD8+ T cells in alopecia areata. Study-wide points: Scalp samples also contribute reads from the resident alphabeta T cells found in normal skin. Elevated clonality characterized lesional scalp relative to normal scalp, particularly in alopecia totalis/universalis. Although TCR sharing was seen in mice, sharing across patients was less clear, possibly for HLA-related reasons.

To note about this clone: What it binds is unknown.

Isolated RNA was reverse transcribed into cDNA used as the sequencing template. Clones were sequenced by immunoSEQ multiplex PCR, and TCRdb holds only the in-frame ones, with some missing. The sample yields about 120,000 clones, less than 80% seen once. CD4+ and CD8+ T cells were sorted from PBMCs. There are 14 residues in the CDR3. Germline-derived CDR1 and CDR2 are SQVTM and ANQGSEA. Trimming cost V 1 base and J 2 bases, with 8 bases left between them. The sequence came from a human donor in good health. This chain joins TRBV29-1 and TRBJ2-2; D gene ambiguous. Material: CD4+ T cells sorted from blood. The CDR3 loop is CSVEANTNTGELFF. In DNA form, the CDR3 reads TGCAGCGTTGAAGCGAACACCAACACCGGGGAGCTGTTTTTT.